This TCR beta chain appears in the sequencing data of a study of blood T cell repertoires in COVID-19. As for the study in general: The study drew acute and convalescent COVID-19 samples from the United States, Italy and Spain.

Germline-derived CDR1 and CDR2 are DFQATT and SNEGSKA (reference sequence). The V gene lost 5 bases and the J gene lost 6 bases, with 5 bases spanning the gap. CDR3 length equals 10 residues. Original handling: Reference gene primers were amplified, and this amplification served to estimate nucleated cell counts. Measured with immunoSEQ multiplex PCR; TCRdb has only the in-frame clones, and not every one. Clone size and V and J calls were adopted from that table, with D and trimming inferred from the DNA. The table shows about 300,000 clones, with about nine tenths occurring only once. The receptor comes from a woman in her late teens or twenties who had recovered from COVID-19. Material: PBMCs or T cells enriched from blood (not recorded which). This chain links TRBV20-1 with TRBJ1-5; no definite D call. CDR3 DNA sequence: TGCAGTGCTCCCGGTCAGCCCCAGCATTTT. It yields the protein CSAPGQPQHF.